This T cell receptor (beta chain) was sequenced in a study of regulatory T cells in long-lasting Graves disease. Overall study results and limits: Thyroid tissue was not sampled; only peripheral blood was. Persistent cases favored TRBV28, TRBJ1-2 and TRBJ2-5. Persistent patients shared more public clonotypes (2,741) than newly diagnosed patients (966).

This clonotype was counted many times. No antigen is known for it. Arm-PCR of CDR3 regions with iRepertoire HTBI primers generated TCR beta libraries. Authors' processing steps: Segment identification across samples yielded some 63 TRBV and around 13 TRBJ segments. TCRdb reprocessed the multiplex PCR reads with MiXCR, giving one entry per CDR3 protein. What appears here as the V and J calls and clone size reflects TCRdb's work, not the paper's. This sample has approximately 690,000 distinct CDR3 sequences, with around 32% found just once. The sample's time point: persistent/refractory GD, antithyroid drugs over 5 years with positive TRAb. PBMCs were the source of the RNA used for TCR sequencing. Germline V lookup: CDR1 MDHEN, CDR2 SYDVKM. CDR3 length equals 14 residues. Trimming pared 6 bases from V and 6 bases from J, leaving 12 bases between.

The sample consisted of peripheral blood mononuclear cells (PBMCs), taken when the disease was refractory, from a patient treated with antithyroid drugs. The rearrangement uses TRBV28 and TRBJ1-6; the D gene is possibly TRBD1 (5 bases). This TCR derives from a female donor with Graves disease. CDR3 bases: TGTGCCAGCAGAATGGGACGGATTAATTCACCCCTCCACTTT. It encodes CASRMGRINSPLHF.